Presented here are 13 T cell receptor beta chains from one specimen sequenced in a study of blood T cell repertoires in COVID-19. Only in-frame clones appear in the TCRdb table, and some are missing; sequencing was by immunoSEQ multiplex PCR. The profile shows about 480,000 clones, roughly 91% of them singletons. The sequencing input was peripheral blood. The source of these receptors is a woman between 45 and 60 years old with COVID-19, enrolled during active disease.

The chain combines TRBV12-3 or TRBV12-4 with TRBJ1-2; TRBD1 matches at 9 bases. This CDR3 comprises 13 residues. With 4 bases clipped from V and 8 bases from J, the junction kept 5 bases outside the gene matches. The CDR3 nucleotides read TGTGCCAGCAGTTGGGGGACAGGGAACGGCTACACCTTC. It specifies CASSWGTGNGYTF.

The chain carries TRBV25-1 and TRBJ2-1; 9 nucleotides line up with TRBD2. The CDR3 loop spans 14 amino acids. V dropped 2 bases and J dropped 4; count of bases not matched to a gene: 0. Germline V gene lookup returns CDR1 MGHDK and CDR2 SYGVNS. CDR3 sequence (DNA): TGTGCCAGCAGTGAAAGCGGGGGGTACAATGAGCAGTTCTTC. As protein: CASSESGGYNEQFF.

This clone occurred a few times. V usage is TRBV4-2 and J usage is TRBJ1-1; 8 bases fit TRBD1. This CDR3 comprises 15 residues. The germline V gene encodes CDR1 LGHNA and CDR2 YNFKEQ. V lost 1 base, J lost 5 bases, and 6 bases stayed unmatched. The chain's CDR3 is CASSQVGQGTTEAFF. CDR3 nucleotides: TGTGCCAGCAGCCAAGTTGGACAGGGTACAACTGAAGCTTTCTTT.

In its sample, this clone was seen once. V usage is TRBV10-2 and J usage is TRBJ2-5; a possible D gene is TRBD1 (6 bases). V lost 5 bases to trimming and J lost 5 bases, with 12 bases between them. The CDR3 has 13 residues. The germline V gene has CDR1 WSHSY and CDR2 SAAADI. This chain's CDR3 is CASSHTGKETQYF. DNA of the CDR3: TGCGCCAGCAGTCATACAGGGAAGGAGACCCAGTACTTC.

Note on this clone: Other DNA sequences of this sample code for an identical CDR3. The chain joins TRBV29-1 to TRBJ1-1; D unclear. V lost 4 bases and J 0 bases, leaving 3 bases between the germline ends. The CDR3 spans 11 residues. Germline V lookup: CDR1 SQVTM, CDR2 ANQGSEA. The CDR3 loop reads CSVGVNTEAFF. The CDR3 DNA sequence: TGCAGCGTTGGAGTGAACACTGAAGCTTTCTTT.

The chain has TRBV9 and TRBJ1-1; D might be TRBD1 (5 bases). The CDR3 runs 16 residues. The V end was cut by 4 bases, the J end by 4 bases, with 20 bases between. Germline V CDR1 and CDR2: SGDLS, YYNGEE. The DNA of the CDR3 is TGTGCCAGCAGCTCTCCATCAGGGCAGTACTTCACTGAAGCTTTCTTT. It yields the protein CASSSPSGQYFTEAFF.

V is TRBV7-2 and J is TRBJ1-2, with D perhaps matching TRBD1 (5 bases). Germline V lookup: CDR1 SGHTA, CDR2 FQGNSA. The germline V and J ends were trimmed by 1 base and 2 bases, with 17 bases remaining between them. The CDR3 is 17 residues long. CDR3 nucleotide sequence: TGTGCCAGCAGCTTAGTGACTTGGGGCTCATCAAACTATGGCTACACCTTC. It codes for CASSLVTWGSSNYGYTF.

The chain links TRBV6-5 to TRBJ2-2; 11 positions match TRBD1. Germline V gene data show CDR1 as MNHEY and CDR2 as SVGAGI. The CDR3 runs 16 residues. The ends lost 2 bases at V and 1 base at J; junction bases unmatched: 0. CDR3 DNA: TGTGCCAGCAGTTACGGGACAGGGGGGAACACCGGGGAGCTGTTTTTT. Amino acids: CASSYGTGGNTGELFF.

The chain employs TRBV4-2 and TRBJ2-4, with D possibly being TRBD2 (6 bases). With 0 bases removed from V and 6 bases from J, the gap between germline ends came to 15 bases. Germline CDR1 is LGHNA and CDR2 is YNFKEQ. The CDR3 consists of 16 residues. CDR3: CASSQEITRGGNIQYF. For the CDR3, the DNA is TGTGCCAGCAGCCAAGAGATTACGCGGGGCGGAAACATTCAGTACTTC.

The chain combines TRBV30 with TRBJ1-4; 7 positions match TRBD1. The CDR3 has 13 amino acids. V dropped 1 base and J dropped 8; count of bases not matched to a gene: 4. From germline, CDR1 is GTSNPN and CDR2 SVGIG (reference sequence). CDR3 amino acids: CAWSGTGEEKLFF. The CDR3 DNA sequence: TGTGCCTGGAGTGGGACAGGCGAGGAAAAACTGTTTTTT.

V is TRBV6-5 and J is TRBJ2-2, with D unresolved. Trimming cost V 6 bases and J 4 bases, with 15 bases left between them. The CDR3 length is 15 residues. The V gene's germline CDR1 is MNHEY and CDR2 SVGAGI. CDR3 amino acids: CASRSSGTPTGELFF. For the CDR3, the DNA is TGTGCCAGCAGGAGTTCCGGTACCCCCACCGGGGAGCTGTTTTTT.

This clone was seen just once. The chain uses TRBV10-2 and TRBJ2-1; 7 bases map to TRBD1. The germline gives CDR1 WSHSY, CDR2 SAAADI. The CDR3 sequence is 12 residues long. V trimming: 7 bases; J trimming: 6 bases; junction bases outside the gene matches: 3. CDR3 bases: TGCGCCAGCACGGGACAGTTCAATGAGCAGTTCTTC. Translating it yields CASTGQFNEQFF.

CDR3: CASSLRRTSHEQYF. CDR3 in DNA: TGTGCCAGCAGCTTAAGACGGACTAGTCACGAGCAGTACTTC. V usage is TRBV5-8 and J usage is TRBJ2-7, with 7 bases identical to TRBD2. CDR1 is SGHTS, CDR2 YDEGEE, per germline. V lost 2 bases, J lost 5 bases, and 7 bases stayed unmatched. This CDR3 comprises 14 residues.